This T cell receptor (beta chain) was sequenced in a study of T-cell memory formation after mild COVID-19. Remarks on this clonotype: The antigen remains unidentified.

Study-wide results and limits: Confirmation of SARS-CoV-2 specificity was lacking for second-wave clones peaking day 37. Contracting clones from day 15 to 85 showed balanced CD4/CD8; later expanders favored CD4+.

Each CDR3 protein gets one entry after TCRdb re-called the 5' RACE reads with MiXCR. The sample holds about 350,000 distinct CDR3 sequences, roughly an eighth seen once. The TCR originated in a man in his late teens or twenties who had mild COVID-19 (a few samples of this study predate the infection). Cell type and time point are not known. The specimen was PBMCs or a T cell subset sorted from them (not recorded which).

The CDR3 region has the DNA TGTGCCACAAGGGCGGTGAACACAGATACGCAGTATTTT. It codes for CATRAVNTDTQYF. The rearrangement joins TRBV28 to TRBJ2-3, with D uncertain. Germline V CDR1 and CDR2: MDHEN, SYDVKM. The CDR3 is 13 amino acids. The V gene lost 10 bases and the J gene lost 2 bases, with 13 bases spanning the gap.